This T cell receptor beta chain was identified in a study of response to subunit inactivated influenza vaccine. The sample holds many counts of this clonotype. With 3 bases clipped from V and 2 bases from J, the junction kept 3 bases outside the gene matches. The CDR3 runs 16 residues. In germline, CDR1 is KGHDR, CDR2 SFDVKD. MiXCR, run by TCRdb on the RT-PCR reads, gives a single entry per CDR3 protein. The profile shows 400,000 to 650,000 distinct CDR3 sequences, around 7.9% of them singletons. Specimen: PBMCs from blood, collected 23 months after vaccination. The rearrangement joins TRBV24-1 to TRBJ2-1, with TRBD2 matching 10 bases. The receptor's source is a man aged 45 to 70 who received an inactivated influenza vaccine. The CDR3 coding sequence is TGTGCCACCAGTGATCGTACTAGCGGGACCTACAATGAGCAGTTCTTC. Translating it yields CATSDRTSGTYNEQFF.